This T cell receptor beta chain appears in the sequencing data of a study of technical replicates of blood from a handful of donors. The germline gives CDR1 SGHAT, CDR2 FQNNGV. The V gene end was trimmed by 3 bases and the J gene end by 10 bases; junction bases not matched to a gene: 4. The CDR3 is made up of 13 amino acids. The protocol was immunoSEQ multiplex PCR, while the TCRdb copy is restricted to in-frame clones and leaves out a portion. The sample holds tens of thousands of clones, about 95% seen once. Sequenced sample: T cells isolated from PBMCs. The TCR sequence derives from a human donor in good health. The rearrangement uses TRBV11-2 and TRBJ2-1; 9 bases match TRBD2. CDR3 nucleotides: TGTGCCAGCAGCTTCAATCTAGCGGGAGAGCAGTTCTTC. Translated: CASSFNLAGEQFF.